The 10 T cell receptor beta chains reported below all come from one sample, sequenced in a study of T cell repertoires in cytomegalovirus infection. In TCRdb, the reads were re-called with MiXCR into one record per CDR3 protein. The repertoire has approximately 180,000 distinct CDR3 sequences, less than 9.5% of them found once; the top ten carry roughly 5.1%. Specimen: PBMCs. Receptors were obtained from a human donor in good health (CMV status not recorded). Some clones in this sample may be carry-over from other donors' samples.

The chain carries TRBV10-3 and TRBJ2-1; a possible D gene is TRBD1 (5 bases). Germline V gene data show CDR1 as ENHRY and CDR2 as SYGVKD. CDR3 length: 13 amino acids. Deletions cut 2 bases from V and 10 bases from J, with 12 bases between. CDR3 DNA: TGTGCCATCAGTGAGCCACAAAGGGGCGAGCAGTTCTTC. Translating gives CAISEPQRGEQFF.

This clonotype showed up many times. This rearrangement joins TRBV10-3 to TRBJ2-1; TRBD2 agrees at 15 bases. V shed 11 bases and J 7 bases; nucleotides not matched to a gene: 6. CDR1 and CDR2 from the germline V gene are ENHRY and SYGVKD. The CDR3 length is 14 residues. Written as DNA, the CDR3 is TGTGCCGCAGATGGGACTAGCGGGAGGAATGAGCAGTTCTTC. This gives the protein CAADGTSGRNEQFF.

This clonotype was seen many times. The CDR3 region is CASSSQGYGYTF. The CDR3 DNA sequence: TGTGCCAGCAGCTCACAGGGTTATGGCTACACCTTC. This chain connects TRBV7-2 to TRBJ1-2; D is perhaps TRBD1 (6 bases). V lost 4 bases, J lost 5 bases, and 8 bases lay in between. CDR1 is SGHTA and CDR2 is FQGNSA in the germline V gene. The CDR3 covers 12 residues.

This clonotype was seen repeatedly, ten times or more. The chain combines TRBV7-9 with TRBJ2-1, with D possibly TRBD2 on 6 matching bases. Germline CDR1 is SEHNR and CDR2 is FQNEAQ (reference sequence). Trimming removed 5 bases at V and 10 bases at J, with 9 bases between. The CDR3 covers 11 residues. This CDR3 is CASSVGGEQFF. For the CDR3, the DNA is TGTGCCAGCAGCGTGGGGGGAGAGCAGTTCTTC.

This clonotype was observed at least ten times. This rearrangement joins TRBV7-2 to TRBJ1-3, with D unclear. CDR1 SGHTA and CDR2 FQGNSA come from the germline V gene. V was cut by 6 bases and J by 0 bases, with 18 bases left in between. The CDR3 totals 17 residues. CDR3 DNA sequence: TGTGCCAGCAGGTCCCCGGGTAGAGATTTCTCTGGAAACACCATATATTTT. Translation gives CASRSPGRDFSGNTIYF.

This clonotype came up many times. The gene calls are TRBV7-2 and TRBJ2-1, with a weak D call TRBD1 (6 bases). The CDR3 is 15 amino acids. The V gene's germline CDR1 is SGHTA and CDR2 FQGNSA. Trimming removed 5 bases at V and 6 bases at J, with 17 bases between. CDR3 nucleotides: TGTGCCAGCAGCCCCCAGGGGTTAATTGGCAATGAGCAGTTCTTC. Its translation is CASSPQGLIGNEQFF.

The genes are TRBV6-2 or TRBV6-3 and TRBJ2-7, with D unclear. The CDR3 consists of 12 residues. Trimming left V 5 bases short and J 2 bases short, with 7 bases between. The V gene's germline CDR1 is MNHEY and CDR2 SVGEGT. The CDR3 sequence: CASSREAYEQYF. The CDR3 DNA is TGTGCCAGCAGTCGCGAGGCCTACGAGCAGTACTTC.

This clonotype was seen more than once but under ten times. The V and J genes are TRBV15 and TRBJ2-1, with D possibly TRBD2 on 6 matching bases. V gave up 5 bases and J gave up 3 bases, with 11 bases separating them. This CDR3 has 14 residues. Germline values: CDR1 LNHNV, CDR2 YYDKDF (reference sequence). CDR3 in amino acids: CATSRRLDYNEQFF. In nucleotides, the CDR3 is TGTGCCACCAGCCGACGACTAGACTACAATGAGCAGTTCTTC.

This clonotype was found a few times. The V gene is TRBV7-9, the J gene TRBJ1-5; 9 nucleotides agree with TRBD1. This CDR3 has 16 amino acids. V lost 2 bases to trimming and J lost 3 bases; unmatched junction nucleotides: 5. Germline V gene sequence: CDR1 SEHNR, CDR2 FQNEAQ (reference sequence). The CDR3 nucleotides are TGTGCCAGCAGCTTACACGGGACAGGGTACAATCAGCCCCAGCATTTT. Protein product: CASSLHGTGYNQPQHF.

There are a few counts of this clonotype. The rearrangement joins TRBV6-2 or TRBV6-3 to TRBJ1-1; D possibly corresponds to TRBD1 (5 bases). This CDR3 contains 15 residues. The V end lost 6 bases, the J end lost 5 bases, and 19 bases lay between the germline ends. From germline, CDR1 is MNHEY and CDR2 SVGEGT. This CDR3 is CASSFGEGAGTEAFF. The CDR3, as DNA: TGTGCCAGCAGCTTCGGGGAGGGCGCAGGGACTGAAGCTTTCTTT.